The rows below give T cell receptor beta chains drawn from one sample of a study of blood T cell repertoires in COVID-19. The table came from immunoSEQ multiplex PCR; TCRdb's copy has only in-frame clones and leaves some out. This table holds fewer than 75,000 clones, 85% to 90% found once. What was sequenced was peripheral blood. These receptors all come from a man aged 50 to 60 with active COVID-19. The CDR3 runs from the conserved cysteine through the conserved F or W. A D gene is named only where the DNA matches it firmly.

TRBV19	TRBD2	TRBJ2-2	TGTGCCAGTACAAGCGGGATGATCTTAAGCGGGGAGCTGTTTTTT	CASTSGMILSGELFF
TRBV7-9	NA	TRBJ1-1	TGTGCCAGCAGATCCTTAGGGGGGGAGCGGAACACTGAAGCTTTCTTT	CASRSLGGERNTEAFF
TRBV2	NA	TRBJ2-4	TGTGCCAGCAGTGAAACAGGGAGCCGAGCCAAAAACATTCAGTACTTC	CASSETGSRAKNIQYF
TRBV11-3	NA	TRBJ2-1	TGTGCCAGCAGCCCTAAACGGACTGCTAACAATGAGCAGTTCTTC	CASSPKRTANNEQFF
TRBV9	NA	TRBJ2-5	TGTGCCAGCAGCCATAGGGGGGCTAGCGGTTTAGAGACCCAGTACTTC	CASSHRGASGLETQYF
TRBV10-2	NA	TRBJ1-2	TGCGCCAGCAGTGAGTCGAGCTCTTTCTATGGCTACACCTTC	CASSESSSFYGYTF
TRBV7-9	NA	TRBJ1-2	TGTGCCAGCAGCACGACAGGACACACCTTC	CASSTTGHTF
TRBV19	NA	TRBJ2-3	TGTGCCAGTAGGTCGCCTGGCGGAGGCACAGATACGCAGTATTTT	CASRSPGGGTDTQYF
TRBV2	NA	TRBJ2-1	TGTGCCAGCAGTGATTTTTATGGGCGGGATGAGCAGTTCTTC	CASSDFYGRDEQFF
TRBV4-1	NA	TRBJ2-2	TGCGCCAGCAGCCAAGTCTATCCTGGTACCGGGGAGCTGTTTTTT	CASSQVYPGTGELFF
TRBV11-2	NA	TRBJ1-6	TGTGCCAGCAGCTTTAGACAGGCTGATTCACCCCTCCACTTT	CASSFRQADSPLHF
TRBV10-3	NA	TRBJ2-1	TGTGCCATCAGTGACGGACAGCCCTTTAACAATGAGCAGTTCTTC	CAISDGQPFNNEQFF
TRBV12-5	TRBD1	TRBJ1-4	TGTGCTAGTGGTCTAGGGACAGCAGCAACTAATGAAAAACTGTTTTTT	CASGLGTAATNEKLFF